This T cell receptor (beta chain) was identified in a study of blood T cell repertoires in COVID-19. The protocol was immunoSEQ multiplex PCR, while the TCRdb copy is restricted to in-frame clones and leaves out a portion. The table includes around 310,000 clones, about 90% detected once. This CDR3 is built from 15 residues. V was shortened by 5 bases and J by 1 base, with 14 bases between the two germline ends. Germline assignment: CDR1 SGHRS and CDR2 YFSETQ. The chain couples TRBV5-1 to TRBJ2-3; TRBD1 might be the D (6 bases). The receptor was isolated from a woman aged 25 to 39 who had recovered from COVID-19. Material: PBMCs or T cells enriched from blood (not recorded which). CDR3 nucleotides: TGCGCCAGCAGGTCTTCAGGGGTAGGCACAGATACGCAGTATTTT. This gives the protein CASRSSGVGTDTQYF.